Listed below are T cell receptor beta chains from one sample, sequenced in a study of blood T cell repertoires in COVID-19. Only in-frame clones appear in the TCRdb table, and some are missing; sequencing was by immunoSEQ multiplex PCR. The data hold 100,000 to 150,000 clones, with roughly 92% observed a single time. The sample was peripheral blood. These receptors came from a middle-aged man with COVID-19, enrolled during active disease. The CDR3 runs from the conserved cysteine through the conserved F or W. A D gene is named only where the DNA matches it firmly. Clone size is stated in some rows and not others, as once, few, many or a class when expanded.

j_gene	d_gene	v_gene	len	abundance	CDR3nt	CDR3aa
TRBJ2-7	TRBD2	TRBV11-2	13	once	TGTGCCAGCAGTCGCGGGGAGGGCTACGAGCAGTACTTC	CASSRGEGYEQYF
TRBJ1-2	TRBD1	TRBV2	16	once	TGTGCCAGCAGTGAGGAACAGGGGGCGCTGGGCTATGGCTACACCTTC	CASSEEQGALGYGYTF
TRBJ1-6	NA	TRBV15	14	NA	TGTGCCACCAGCCTCCGGGACATGAGATCACCCCTCCACTTT	CATSLRDMRSPLHF
TRBJ2-7	NA	TRBV9	15	NA	TGTGCCAGCAGCGTAGGAGCTAGCGAGACTGGGGAGCAGTACTTC	CASSVGASETGEQYF
TRBJ1-5	TRBD1	TRBV7-2	15	few	TGTGCCAGCAGCTTAGAGGGGACAGGGTTTCAGCCCCAGCATTTT	CASSLEGTGFQPQHF
TRBJ1-2	NA	TRBV12-3/TRBV12-4	13	few	TGTGCCAGCACCCACCGGAGGCTCGGCGGCTACACCTTC	CASTHRRLGGYTF
TRBJ2-7	NA	TRBV7-8	16	NA	TGTGCCAGCAGCGTAAATCGGGTCACGTCGACCTACGAGCAGTACTTC	CASSVNRVTSTYEQYF
TRBJ2-1	TRBD1	TRBV7-6	15	NA	TGTGCCAGCAGCTTCTCGGACAGGGGGAACAATGAGCAGTTCTTC	CASSFSDRGNNEQFF
TRBJ2-5	NA	TRBV5-8	13	NA	TGTGCCAGCAGACTGCGGGGCCCAGAGACCCAGTACTTC	CASRLRGPETQYF
TRBJ2-3	TRBD1	TRBV6-5	15	NA	TGTGCCAAACGTCCGGGGACAGGGGATGGGGATACGCAGTATTTT	CAKRPGTGDGDTQYF
TRBJ1-2	NA	TRBV5-4	15	NA	TGTGCCAGCAGCTTGTGGCGGGTTGGAAACTATGGCTACACCTTC	CASSLWRVGNYGYTF
TRBJ2-2	NA	TRBV10-3	13	NA	TGTGCCATCAGTGAGGGTAGAACTGGGGAGCTGTTTTTT	CAISEGRTGELFF
TRBJ2-1	TRBD1	TRBV3-1/TRBV3-2	15	NA	TGTGCCAGCAGCCTTGGGACAGGGAGTTCCAATGAGCAGTTCTTC	CASSLGTGSSNEQFF
TRBJ1-5	NA	TRBV3-1/TRBV3-2	15	NA	TGTGCCAGCAGCCAAGACTTGGGCCGCAATCAGCCCCAGCATTTT	CASSQDLGRNQPQHF
TRBJ1-1	TRBD1	TRBV12-3/TRBV12-4	13	NA	TGTGCCAGCAGTGCACAGGGGATACGTGAAGCTTTCTTT	CASSAQGIREAFF
TRBJ2-1	NA	TRBV7-2	13	NA	TGTGCCAGCAGCTTAGATGGGGCGCAACAGCAGTTCTTC	CASSLDGAQQQFF
TRBJ2-1	TRBD2	TRBV5-1	16	NA	TGCGCCAGCAGCCCCTACGGGACTAGCGGGCCTAATGAGCAGTTCTTC	CASSPYGTSGPNEQFF
TRBJ2-1	TRBD2	TRBV6-5	14	NA	TGTGCCAGCAGTTACGACCGGCGGGAGGGTGAGCAGTTCTTC	CASSYDRREGEQFF
TRBJ1-4	NA	TRBV2	14	NA	TGTGCCAGCAGTTACAAGAAAACTAATGAAAAACTGTTTTTT	CASSYKKTNEKLFF
TRBJ2-7	NA	TRBV28	11	NA	TGTGCCAGCAGTTTTATCTACGAGCAGTACTTC	CASSFIYEQYF
TRBJ1-5	TRBD1	TRBV18	16	NA	TGTGCCAGCTCACGAACACAGGGGGATAGCAATCAGCCCCAGCATTTT	CASSRTQGDSNQPQHF
TRBJ1-1	NA	TRBV28	14	NA	TGTGCCAGCAGTCCTTCGAGGTTGAACACTGAAGCTTTCTTT	CASSPSRLNTEAFF
TRBJ1-2	NA	TRBV4-2	13	NA	TGTGCCAGCAGCCAATTGAGCCAGGATGGCTACACCTTC	CASSQLSQDGYTF
TRBJ1-5	NA	TRBV1	15	NA	TGCACCAGCAACCCGCAGCGTCACAGCAATCAGCCCCAGCATTTT	CTSNPQRHSNQPQHF
TRBJ2-1	TRBD2	TRBV3-1/TRBV3-2	15	NA	TGTGCCAGCAGCCAGTCCGGGACTAGCTTCCCGGAGCAGTTCTTC	CASSQSGTSFPEQFF
TRBJ1-1	TRBD1	TRBV12-3/TRBV12-4	12	NA	TGTGCCAGTAAACAGGGGGGCACTGAAGCTTTCTTT	CASKQGGTEAFF
TRBJ2-7	TRBD1	TRBV28	14	NA	TGTGCCAGCAGTTTATCACAGGGGTGGAACGAGCAGTACTTC	CASSLSQGWNEQYF
TRBJ2-2	TRBD2	TRBV11-3	13	NA	TGTGCCAGCGGCCTAGCGGTCACCGGGGAGCTGTTTTTT	CASGLAVTGELFF
TRBJ2-1	TRBD1	TRBV6-5	13	NA	TGTGCCAGCAGACAGGGGGCTGATGGTGAGCAGTTCTTC	CASRQGADGEQFF